The next 11 T cell receptor beta chains were all read from a single sample in a study of T cells expressing NK-cell markers. TCRdb re-called the 5' RACE reads, yielding one record per CDR3 amino acid sequence without DNA. Recorded for this sample: 130,000 to 150,000 distinct CDR3 sequences. The sample comprised blood T cells: a sorted CD56 or NKG2C T cell subset, CD4+ or CD8+ T cells, or bulk PBMC T cells (not recorded which). These receptor sequences come from a man between 18 and 29 years old in good health.

The chain combines TRBV29-1 with TRBJ1-2. The CDR3 has 13 residues. Germline V CDR1 and CDR2: SQVTM, ANQGSEA. This CDR3 is CSVGRHGNYGYTF.

The CDR3: CASRVTGGRLNNEQFF. The rearrangement links TRBV19 to TRBJ2-1; there is no DNA to check the TCRdb D call of TRBD2. Germline V gene lookup returns CDR1 LNHDA and CDR2 SQIVND (reference sequence). The CDR3 loop spans 16 amino acids.

The chain joins TRBV7-8 to TRBJ2-3; the TCRdb D gene call, TRBD1, has no DNA to confirm it. Per the germline V gene, CDR1 is SGHVS and CDR2 is FQNEAQ. The CDR3 totals 17 residues. The CDR3 protein is CASSQGRFRTRTDTQYF.

J is TRBJ2-2 and V is TRBV15. This CDR3 region has 12 residues. CDR1 is LNHNV, CDR2 YYDKDF, per germline (reference sequence). The CDR3 reads CATLEHTGELFF.

The chain joins TRBV7-8 to TRBJ2-1. CDR3 size: 12 residues. CDR1 and CDR2 from the germline V gene are SGHVS and FQNEAQ. CDR3 loop: CASSLDRNEQFF.

The chain is built from TRBV11-2 and TRBJ1-4; TCRdb names TRBD1, which stays unverified in the absence of DNA. The length of the CDR3 is 12 residues. Germline assignment: CDR1 SGHAT and CDR2 FQNNGV. The chain's CDR3 is CASSSGTSKLFF.

The J gene is TRBJ2-1, the V gene TRBV4-1; TCRdb's D call, TRBD1, is unchecked because there is no DNA. The CDR3 spans 13 residues. Germline V CDR1 and CDR2: MGHRA, YSYEKL. The CDR3: CASSPQGAGEQFF.

The chain joins TRBV20-1 to TRBJ2-1; there is no DNA to check the TCRdb D call of TRBD2. This CDR3 is 14 amino acids long. The germline V gene has CDR1 DFQATT and CDR2 SNEGSKA (reference sequence). The CDR3: CSAPEGLYYNEQFF.

V usage is TRBV4-1 and J usage is TRBJ1-5; TCRdb reports TRBD1, a call that lacks DNA to check it against. Germline V gene sequence: CDR1 MGHRA, CDR2 YSYEKL. This CDR3 has 14 residues. The CDR3 protein is CASSQVGAGQPQHF.

The chain uses TRBV3-1 and TRBJ2-5; TCRdb indicates TRBD2, and absent DNA this call remains unverified. The length of the CDR3 is 15 residues. CDR1 is LGHDT, CDR2 YNNKEL, per germline (reference sequence). The CDR3: CASIPTSGPQETQYF.

The CDR3 sequence is CASGSQGVPNEKLFF. This chain joins TRBV12-5 and TRBJ1-4; TCRdb gives TRBD1 as the D gene, but with no DNA this cannot be confirmed. The CDR3 extends over 15 amino acids. Germline V gene lookup returns CDR1 LGHNT and CDR2 FRNRAP.